Presented here are 16 T cell receptor beta chains from one specimen sequenced in a study of T cells in Graves' hyperthyroidism and ophthalmopathy. What was amplified from RNA transcripts were TCR beta CDR3 regions. TCR CDR3 regions were first amplified by RT-PCR with HTBI primers. TCRdb processed the multiplex PCR reads anew with MiXCR; each CDR3 protein has one entry. The sample includes almost 350,000 distinct CDR3 sequences, around 18% of them seen just once. Sequenced sample: blood. The receptors were gathered from a woman between 40 and 50 years old with Graves' ophthalmopathy.

This clonotype appeared many times. The chain couples TRBV6-4 to TRBJ2-7; a possible D gene is TRBD2 (6 bases). This CDR3 has 14 residues. The V end lost 6 bases, the J end lost 3 bases, and 15 bases lay between the germline ends. Germline loops: CDR1 MRHNA, CDR2 SNTAGT. For the CDR3, the DNA is TGTGCCAGCAGGCTTAGCGGATTCATCTACGAGCAGTACTTC. Its translation: CASRLSGFIYEQYF.

This clonotype was seen ten or more times. This chain uses TRBV20-1 with TRBJ2-7; 14 bases fit TRBD2. Unmatched junction bases numbered 10, after V lost 3 bases and J lost 0 bases. The CDR3 has 18 residues. CDR1 and CDR2 (germline): DFQATT, SNEGSKA (reference sequence). The chain's CDR3 is CSASSRTSGRSSSYEQYF. The CDR3 DNA follows: TGCAGTGCTAGCTCCCGGACTAGCGGGAGGTCAAGCTCCTACGAGCAGTACTTC.

The genes are TRBV5-6 and TRBJ2-7; TRBD1 agrees at 8 bases. The germline CDR1 and CDR2 sequences are SGHDT and YYEEEE. Trimming removed 0 bases from V and 1 base from J; junction bases left unmatched: 9. CDR3 length equals 17 residues. The CDR3 here is CASSLALSGQGSYEQYF. In DNA, the CDR3 is TGTGCCAGCAGCTTGGCTCTTTCTGGACAGGGATCCTACGAGCAGTACTTC. Full variable domain (outside the CDR3, taken from reference TRBV5-6 and TRBJ2-7): DAGVTQSPTHLIKTRGQQVTLRCSPKSGHDTVSWYQQALGQGPQFIFQYYEEEERQRGNFPDRFSGHQFPNYSSELNVNALLLGDSALYLCASSLALSGQGSYEQYFGPGTRLTVT.

The sample holds many counts of this clonotype. The CDR3 DNA is TGTGCCACCAGCAGAGGCCCGAACTACGAGCAGTACTTC. This encodes CATSRGPNYEQYF. The chain uses TRBV15 and TRBJ2-7; no reliable D call. With 1 base removed from V and 3 bases from J, the gap between germline ends came to 7 bases. The CDR3 is 13 amino acids. Germline CDR1 is LNHNV and CDR2 is YYDKDF (reference sequence).

In its sample, this clonotype was seen many times. The CDR3 nucleotides are TGTGCCAGCAGTCCCTTATACAGTTCGAACACCGGGGAGCTGTTTTTT. Amino acids: CASSPLYSSNTGELFF. The chain employs TRBV28 and TRBJ2-2; D gene uncertain. V lost 5 bases to trimming and J lost 0 bases, with 13 bases between them. The CDR3 length is 16 residues. The germline V gene encodes CDR1 MDHEN and CDR2 SYDVKM.

The chain uses TRBV29-1 and TRBJ2-7; 7 bases agree with TRBD2. The V segment lost 4 bases and the J segment 6 bases; nucleotides outside the gene matches: 15. The germline V gene encodes CDR1 SQVTM and CDR2 ANQGSEA. This CDR3 spans 15 amino acids. Written as DNA, the CDR3 is TGCAGCGTTGGAGGAATGGCGGGAGCCCCGAGCGAGCAGTACTTC. The encoded protein is CSVGGMAGAPSEQYF.

At least ten counts were recorded for this clonotype. The rearrangement uses TRBV28 and TRBJ1-2; 9 nucleotides agree with TRBD1. V was pared by 1 base and J by 4 bases, with 4 bases of the junction left unmatched. This CDR3 spans 15 amino acids. Germline values: CDR1 MDHEN, CDR2 SYDVKM. Here the CDR3 reads CASSLYRGQGYGYTF. The CDR3 DNA reads as TGTGCCAGCAGTTTATATCGGGGACAGGGCTATGGCTACACCTTC.

This clonotype was detected many times. The gene calls are TRBV6-1 and TRBJ2-7; 9 nucleotides agree with TRBD1. Germline-derived CDR1 and CDR2 are MNHNS and SASEGT. The CDR3 totals 13 residues. J gave up 7 bases and V 11 bases, and 12 bases lay outside the gene matches. The CDR3 DNA follows: TGTGCCGGAGGGACAGGGACCCTTGGGGAGCAGTACTTC. As protein: CAGGTGTLGEQYF.

This clonotype was picked up one time. The V and J genes are TRBV6-1 and TRBJ2-7, with TRBD2 matching over 8 bases. J was trimmed by 6 bases and V by 6 bases; bases with no gene match: 13. The CDR3 runs to 15 residues. Germline V gene sequence: CDR1 MNHNS, CDR2 SASEGT. The CDR3 loop reads CASSEKREWSIEQYF. CDR3 DNA sequence: TGTGCCAGCAGCGAAAAGCGGGAGTGGTCAATCGAGCAGTACTTC.

This clonotype was recorded at least ten times. The chain couples TRBV28 to TRBJ1-5; D is unresolved. Germline V CDR1 and CDR2: MDHEN, SYDVKM. V gave up 2 bases and J gave up 0 bases, with 8 bases separating them. This CDR3 contains 15 residues. The chain's CDR3 is CASSLNEDSNQPQHF. The CDR3 DNA reads TGTGCCAGCAGTTTAAATGAGGATAGCAATCAGCCCCAGCATTTT.

V and J are TRBV29-1 and TRBJ1-1, with D maybe TRBD1 (5 bases). Germline V gene data show CDR1 as SQVTM and CDR2 as ANQGSEA. The V end was cut by 4 bases, the J end by 1 base, with 13 bases between. This CDR3 has 14 amino acids. This CDR3 is CSVAAAGSNTEAFF. CDR3 DNA: TGCAGCGTTGCGGCGGCAGGGTCGAACACTGAAGCTTTCTTT.

This clonotype occurred many times. This chain connects TRBV30 to TRBJ1-5, with D uncertain. Germline lookup yields CDR1 GTSNPN and CDR2 SVGIG (reference sequence). Trimming removed 0 bases at V and 5 bases at J, with 14 bases between. This CDR3 has 15 amino acids. The CDR3 is CAWSVLSGLDQPQHF. Written as DNA, the CDR3 is TGTGCCTGGAGTGTACTATCAGGTTTGGATCAGCCCCAGCATTTT.

The sample holds many counts of this clonotype. This sequence joins TRBV28 and TRBJ1-2, with a tentative D call TRBD1 (5 bases). V was trimmed by 3 bases and J by 6 bases, leaving 17 bases between them. The CDR3 totals 15 residues. Germline CDR1 is MDHEN and CDR2 is SYDVKM. DNA of the CDR3: TGTGCCAGCAGTTTCATCCCCCGGGGGTGGAATGGCTACACCTTC. Its protein is CASSFIPRGWNGYTF.

The sample holds many counts of this clonotype. This rearrangement joins TRBV19 to TRBJ2-2, with 9 bases that match TRBD2. With 3 bases clipped from V and 1 base from J, the junction kept 3 bases outside the gene matches. The CDR3 is 16 amino acids. Germline CDR1 LNHDA, CDR2 SQIVND (reference sequence). The CDR3: CASSISTSGNTGELFF. CDR3 DNA: TGTGCCAGTAGTATTTCGACTAGCGGGAACACCGGGGAGCTGTTTTTT.

With respect to this clonotype: The germline gene is not matched at one end of the junction; a read error may be the cause. This chain joins TRBV28 and TRBJ2-7, with D unresolved. Germline-derived CDR1 and CDR2 are MDHEN and SYDVKM. The CDR3 sequence is 15 residues long. CDR3 nucleotides: TGTGCCAGCAGTTTATCGACATCCAACTCCTACGAGCAGTGCTTC. Translating gives CASSLSTSNSYEQCF.

This clonotype came up many times. The chain couples TRBV29-1 to TRBJ2-6; D remains ambiguous. Germline V CDR1 and CDR2: SQVTM, ANQGSEA. The CDR3 sequence is 14 residues long. V shed 3 bases and J shed 0 bases, with 6 bases lying between them. This chain's CDR3 is CSVDMNSGANVLTF. The CDR3 nucleotides read TGCAGCGTTGACATGAACTCTGGGGCCAACGTCCTGACTTTC.